This T cell receptor beta chain was documented in a study of identical twins. Germline CDR1 and CDR2: SGHVS and FQNEAQ. This CDR3 has 15 amino acids. V shed 0 bases and J 9 bases; nucleotides not matched to a gene: 7. Regarding the study as a whole: Within beta out-of-frame sequences, the excess sharing observed between twins was weaker. Twin-shared out-of-frame alpha sequences showed excess low generation probability. There is a chance that invariant MAIT and iNKT cells partially muddied zero-insertion analyses. Abundant beta clonotypes from cord blood bore fewer insertions; memory repertoires lacked this pattern.

TCRdb ran MiXCR on the 5' RACE reads and lists one entry per CDR3 protein. The sample consists of under 350,000 distinct CDR3 sequences, less than 9.5% of them appearing once. This clonotype was counted only a few times. What it binds is not known. These same data were also listed under a study on yellow fever vaccine responses in identical twins.

Sequenced sample: CD8+ T cells sorted from blood. The origin of this receptor is a woman between 18 and 29 years old in good health. The chain is built from TRBV7-8 and TRBJ1-5, with TRBD1 matching 8 bases. The CDR3 protein is CASSLADRERRPQHF. CDR3 in DNA: TGTGCCAGCAGCTTAGCGGACAGGGAAAGGCGGCCCCAGCATTTT.